These 19 T cell receptor beta chains were all obtained from the same sample, sequenced in a study of blood T cell repertoires in COVID-19. This table comes from immunoSEQ multiplex PCR, and its TCRdb copy is limited to in-frame clones, with some not included. The table records around 18,000 clones, over 60% of them present only once. Sample: peripheral blood. These receptors originate from a man in his sixties or seventies with COVID-19, enrolled during active disease.

The chain is built from TRBV12-3 or TRBV12-4 and TRBJ2-1; D unclear. The germline V and J ends were trimmed by 6 bases and 5 bases, with 11 bases remaining between them. The CDR3 is 13 amino acids. CDR3 sequence: CASRSGPNNEQFF. CDR3 bases: TGTGCCAGCAGGTCCGGTCCTAACAATGAGCAGTTCTTC.

The chain uses TRBV3-1 (or the pseudogene TRBV3-2) and TRBJ1-1; maybe TRBD1 (5 bases). The V gene lost 3 bases and the J gene lost 1 base, with 9 bases spanning the gap. CDR1 is LGHDT and CDR2 is YNNKEL in the germline V gene (reference sequence). The CDR3 loop spans 14 amino acids. The CDR3 region has the DNA TGTGCCAGCAGCCAGAGACAGTCGAACACTGAAGCTTTCTTT. Amino acid sequence: CASSQRQSNTEAFF.

This chain connects TRBV28 to TRBJ2-3, with 7 bases identical to TRBD1. CDR1 and CDR2 from the germline V gene are MDHEN and SYDVKM. CDR3 length equals 13 residues. V dropped 6 bases and J dropped 10; count of bases not matched to a gene: 10. CDR3 bases: TGTGCCAGCAGCATCGGGCGTACAGGGGCGCAGTATTTT. Translated: CASSIGRTGAQYF.

V gene TRBV5-1 combines with J gene TRBJ2-1; 11 bases match TRBD2. From germline, CDR1 is SGHRS and CDR2 YFSETQ. The CDR3 extends over 17 amino acids. J lost 1 base, V lost 1 base, and 4 bases had no gene match. The CDR3 spells CASSLLAGGISYNEQFF. As DNA, the CDR3 is TGCGCCAGCAGCTTGTTAGCGGGGGGGATTTCCTACAATGAGCAGTTCTTC.

The chain is built from TRBV11-1 and TRBJ2-3, with TRBD1 matching 8 bases. J was trimmed by 4 bases and V by 0 bases; bases with no gene match: 0. Germline V CDR1 and CDR2: SGHAT, FQDESV (reference sequence). The CDR3 runs to 14 residues. In nucleotides, the CDR3 is TGTGCCAGCAGCTTAGCGACAGGGGCAGATACGCAGTATTTT. The encoded protein is CASSLATGADTQYF.

V usage is TRBV5-4 and J usage is TRBJ2-7; 9 positions agree with TRBD1. V dropped 4 bases and J dropped 2; count of bases not matched to a gene: 13. Germline V gene lookup returns CDR1 SGHNT and CDR2 YYREEE (reference sequence). The CDR3 consists of 17 residues. The CDR3 DNA sequence: TGTGCCAGCAGCCAAGGAAAGGGAACAGGGGGCACCTACGAGCAGTACTTC. Amino acid sequence: CASSQGKGTGGTYEQYF.

The chain joins TRBV5-1 to TRBJ2-6, with D hard to call. With 3 bases removed from V and 4 bases from J, the gap between germline ends came to 14 bases. The CDR3 loop spans 16 amino acids. In germline, CDR1 is SGHRS, CDR2 YFSETQ. The CDR3 spells CASSSGSYTGANVLTF. The CDR3 DNA sequence: TGCGCCAGCAGCTCAGGCTCATATACCGGGGCCAACGTCCTGACTTTC. Together with reference TRBV5-1 and TRBJ2-6, the CDR3 gives the full variable domain: KAGVTQTPRYLIKTRGQQVTLSCSPISGHRSVSWYQQTPGQGLQFLFEYFSETQRNKGNFPGRFSGRQFSNSRSEMNVSTLELGDSALYLCASSSGSYTGANVLTFGAGSRLTVL.

The chain employs TRBV27 and TRBJ2-7; 7 nucleotides align to TRBD2. With V trimmed by 4 bases and J by 3 bases, 6 bases remained unmatched. CDR3 size: 14 residues. CDR1 is MNHEY, CDR2 SMNVEV, per germline (reference sequence). CDR3 protein: CASSYGEGLYEQYF. CDR3 sequence (DNA): TGTGCCAGCAGTTATGGGGAGGGCCTCTACGAGCAGTACTTC.

The table lists this clone with a count of one. The chain combines TRBV5-6 with TRBJ2-2, with D possibly being TRBD2 (6 bases). Germline V CDR1 and CDR2: SGHDT, YYEEEE. This CDR3 is built from 16 residues. V was cut by 0 bases and J by 8 bases, with 17 bases left in between. The CDR3 is CASSLEGLALSGELFF. CDR3 coding DNA: TGTGCCAGCAGCTTGGAGGGTCTAGCGCTATCGGGGGAGCTGTTTTTT. Together with reference TRBV5-6 and TRBJ2-2, the CDR3 gives the full variable domain: DAGVTQSPTHLIKTRGQQVTLRCSPKSGHDTVSWYQQALGQGPQFIFQYYEEEERQRGNFPDRFSGHQFPNYSSELNVNALLLGDSALYLCASSLEGLALSGELFFGEGSRLTVL.

The rearrangement joins TRBV2 to TRBJ1-4, with TRBD1 matching 11 bases. The CDR3 consists of 17 residues. Per germline, CDR1 SNHLY and CDR2 FYNNEI. Trimming took 8 bases from V and 3 from J; bases not matched to a gene: 11. The CDR3 reads CASLELGQGASNEKLFF. CDR3 nucleotide sequence: TGTGCCAGCCTCGAGCTTGGACAGGGGGCTTCTAATGAAAAACTGTTTTTT.

The rearrangement uses TRBV11-2 and TRBJ1-4, with D maybe TRBD1 (6 bases). CDR3 size: 14 residues. The V end lost 6 bases, the J end lost 2 bases, and 10 bases lay between the germline ends. Germline V CDR1 and CDR2: SGHAT, FQNNGV. CDR3 in DNA: TGTGCCAGCAGGAGGGGGTTCACTAATGAAAAACTGTTTTTT. Its translation: CASRRGFTNEKLFF.

The chain employs TRBV4-2 and TRBJ2-3; D unresolved. Between the trimmed V and J ends, which lost 0 bases and 5 bases, there was a span of 3 bases. Germline CDR1 is LGHNA and CDR2 is YNFKEQ. This CDR3 is built from 12 residues. The CDR3 DNA reads as TGTGCCAGCAGCCAAGATAGAGATACGCAGTATTTT. Translated, it gives CASSQDRDTQYF.

The genes are TRBV30 and TRBJ1-2, with 7 bases fitting TRBD1. V shed 2 bases, J shed 4 bases, and the junction held 7 bases outside the gene matches. CDR1 GTSNPN and CDR2 SVGIG come from the germline V gene (reference sequence). The CDR3 covers 14 residues. CDR3 nucleotides: TGTGCCTGGAGTTCCCCCGGGACAGCCTATGGCTACACCTTC. Translated, it gives CAWSSPGTAYGYTF.

In its sample, this clone was seen a few times. The J gene is TRBJ1-1, the V gene TRBV3-1 (or the pseudogene TRBV3-2), with D hard to call. V was cut by 0 bases and J by 2 bases, with 7 bases left in between. CDR1 and CDR2 (germline): LGHDT, YNNKEL (reference sequence). The CDR3 is 14 amino acids. CDR3 sequence: CASSQDTLNTEAFF. Written as DNA, the CDR3 is TGTGCCAGCAGCCAAGATACCCTAAACACTGAAGCTTTCTTT.

This chain links TRBV19 with TRBJ1-1, with a weak D call TRBD1 (6 bases). CDR1 and CDR2 from the germline V gene are LNHDA and SQIVND (reference sequence). V was cut by 5 bases and J by 10 bases, with 23 bases left in between. The CDR3 is made up of 15 amino acids. The CDR3 DNA follows: TGTGCCAGTAGTGTTGCTGCCGCGGGGGCTTTGGGAGCTTTCTTT. Amino acids: CASSVAAAGALGAFF. Using reference TRBV19 and TRBJ1-1 for the parts outside the CDR3, the full variable domain is DGGITQSPKYLFRKEGQNVTLSCEQNLNHDAMYWYRQDPGQGLRLIYYSQIVNDFQKGDIAEGYSVSREKKESFPLTVTSAQKNPTAFYLCASSVAAAGALGAFFGQGTRLTVV.

This chain connects TRBV7-9 to TRBJ2-1, with no clear D. With 5 bases removed from V and 7 bases from J, the gap between germline ends came to 15 bases. Germline lookup yields CDR1 SEHNR and CDR2 FQNEAQ (reference sequence). The CDR3 consists of 14 residues. The CDR3 spells CASSPRRSVNEQFF. The CDR3 DNA sequence: TGTGCCAGCAGCCCCCGCAGGTCCGTAAATGAGCAGTTCTTC. The variable domain in full, with the rest retrieved from reference TRBV7-9 and TRBJ2-1, is DTGVSQNPRHKITKRGQNVTFRCDPISEHNRLYWYRQTLGQGPEFLTYFQNEAQLEKSRLLSDRFSAERPKGSFSTLEIQRTEQGDSAMYLCASSPRRSVNEQFFGPGTRLTVL.

The rearrangement links TRBV10-3 to TRBJ2-3, with TRBD2 as a possible D gene (5 bases). Germline V gene lookup returns CDR1 ENHRY and CDR2 SYGVKD. The CDR3 totals 12 residues. The V end was cut by 3 bases, the J end by 8 bases, with 9 bases between. The CDR3 DNA reads as TGTGCCATCAGTGACCATGGAGGTACGCAGTATTTT. Translating it yields CAISDHGGTQYF.

CDR3 region: CASSYSMAVNTEAFF. CDR3 coding DNA: TGTGCCAGCAGTTACTCGATGGCAGTGAACACTGAAGCTTTCTTT. V gene TRBV6-5 combines with J gene TRBJ1-1, with D unclear. The germline V gene encodes CDR1 MNHEY and CDR2 SVGAGI. Deletions cut 0 bases from V and 0 bases from J, with 8 bases between. The CDR3 extends over 15 amino acids.

Details on this clone: Other DNA sequences in this sample translate to the same CDR3. The rearrangement uses TRBV7-6 and TRBJ1-5, with 10 bases that match TRBD1. The CDR3 spans 15 residues. The germline CDR1 and CDR2 sequences are SGHVS and FNYEAQ. V trimming: 5 bases; J trimming: 7 bases; junction bases outside the gene matches: 8. In nucleotides, the CDR3 is TGTGCCAGCAGCCCGGGACAGGGGTTGGGACAGCCCCAGCATTTT. Protein: CASSPGQGLGQPQHF.